This TCR beta chain comes out of a study of cytomegalovirus exposure and HLA in healthy donors. The PCR was carried out with 60 Vbeta primers and 13 Jbeta primers. Sequencing used immunoSEQ multiplex PCR; TCRdb keeps in-frame clones, though not all of them. Found here are 210,000 or so clones, around three quarters of them singletons; the top ten hold around 16%. The V gene lost 0 bases and the J gene lost 0 bases, with 7 bases spanning the gap. The length of the CDR3 is 15 residues. CDR1 and CDR2 from the germline V gene are SGHRS and YFSETQ. The V and J genes are TRBV5-1 and TRBJ2-1; unclear D gene. The sequenced sample consisted of PBMCs. The sequence came from a man aged 40-50 years in good health and CMV-seronegative. The CDR3 loop reads CASSLEAYSYNEQFF. The CDR3 coding sequence is TGCGCCAGCAGCTTGGAAGCGTACTCCTACAATGAGCAGTTCTTC.